These T cell receptor beta chains were read from a single sample in a study of CD8 T cells in ankylosing spondylitis. TCRdb redid the calling of the 5' RACE reads with MiXCR, one entry per CDR3 protein. The profile shows under 250,000 distinct CDR3 sequences, roughly 32% of them singletons. What was sequenced was blood, either unsorted or a sorted T cell fraction (not recorded which). The receptors originated from a male donor with ankylosing spondylitis or in good health (not recorded which). CDR3s include the opening cysteine and the closing phenylalanine or tryptophan. A D gene is named only where the DNA matches it firmly. Some rows have no size entry. The others give once, few or many, or a class for an expanded clone.

-,TRBV28,TRBJ2-7,once,TGTGCCAGCAGTTTAACCAGGTCCCTCTACGAGCAGTACTTC,CASSLTRSLYEQYF
-,TRBV7-9,TRBJ2-7,few,TGTGCCAGCAGCTTACGGGACATACCATACGAGCAGTACTTC,CASSLRDIPYEQYF
-,TRBV6-1,TRBJ1-2,many,TGTGCCAGCAGCCGGGACTCGAAAGGCTATGGCTACACCTTC,CASSRDSKGYGYTF
-,TRBV6-5,TRBJ1-6,many,TGTGCCAGCCGGGGGGGCGATTCACCCCTCCACTTT,CASRGGDSPLHF
-,TRBV20-1,TRBJ1-1,-,TGCAGTGCTAGAGTTCCAGGGTTGGGCACTGAAGCTTTCTTT,CSARVPGLGTEAFF
-,TRBV6-5,TRBJ2-3,-,TGTGCCAGCAGTTCACCGGGGGCTGATACGCAGTATTTT,CASSSPGADTQYF
-,TRBV5-5,TRBJ2-2,-,TGTGCCAGCAGCTTGGCCCTGGGGTCCGGGGAGCTGTTTTTT,CASSLALGSGELFF
-,TRBV7-2,TRBJ1-1,-,TGTGCCAGCAGCACTACCGGGGTGGCGAACACTGAAGCTTTCTTT,CASSTTGVANTEAFF
-,TRBV29-1,TRBJ2-7,-,TGCAGCGTCCGGGCCAGGGACCCATACGAGCAGTACTTC,CSVRARDPYEQYF
-,TRBV24-1,TRBJ2-7,-,TGTGCCACCGGAAGGGGTAACTACGAGCAGTACTTC,CATGRGNYEQYF
-,TRBV5-1,TRBJ2-3,-,TGCGCCAGCAGCTTGGCCATAGCAGATACGCAGTATTTT,CASSLAIADTQYF
TRBD2,TRBV4-1,TRBJ2-4,once,TGCGCCAGCAGCTTCCGGACTAGCGGGGGGTTTCTAGCCAAAAACATTCAGTACTTC,CASSFRTSGGFLAKNIQYF
-,TRBV7-6,TRBJ2-3,-,TGTGCCAGCAGCCCTGGACCCACAACTAGCACAGATACGCAGTATTTT,CASSPGPTTSTDTQYF
-,TRBV5-6,TRBJ2-7,-,TGTGCCAGCAGCTGGAGTACTCGGGCCACCTACGAGCAGTACTTC,CASSWSTRATYEQYF
TRBD1,TRBV18,TRBJ1-4,-,TGTGCCAGCTCACCAGACAGGGAGGTGGAAAAACTGTTTTTT,CASSPDREVEKLFF
-,TRBV21-1,TRBJ2-1,-,TGTGCCAGCAGCAAATCTCCTAAGAACAATGAGCAGTTCTTC,CASSKSPKNNEQFF
-,TRBV7-9,TRBJ2-5,few,TGTGCCAGCAGCTTAGTGATAGGGACGTACCAAGAGACCCAGTACTTC,CASSLVIGTYQETQYF
-,TRBV5-1,TRBJ2-7,once,TGCGCCAGCAGCCGAACCAGGGCCAGCTCCTACGAGCAGTACTTC,CASSRTRASSYEQYF
TRBD2,TRBV15,TRBJ2-3,-,TGTGCCACCCTCGGACTAGCGGGGGCCTCAGATACGCAGTATTTT,CATLGLAGASDTQYF
-,TRBV6-1,TRBJ1-1,many,TGTGCCAGCAACCCCGACCAGTGGAACACTGAAGCTTTCTTT,CASNPDQWNTEAFF
-,TRBV4-1,TRBJ2-5,-,TGCGCCAGCAGCCAGGGACATCTGGAGACCCAGTACTTC,CASSQGHLETQYF
-,TRBV12-3/TRBV12-4,TRBJ2-1,few,TGTGCCAGCAGTTTAGAGGCCACAGTACCAAATGAGCAGTTCTTC,CASSLEATVPNEQFF
-,TRBV6-1,TRBJ1-2,few,TGTGCCAGCAGTGACCCTACAGGGTATGGCTACACCTTC,CASSDPTGYGYTF
-,TRBV20-1,TRBJ2-2,-,TGCAGTGCTAGAGTACTAGAGATCACCGGGGAGCTGTTTTTT,CSARVLEITGELFF
-,TRBV5-8,TRBJ2-3,-,TGTGCCAGCAGCGGCGGGCAGTCCCTTAGCACAGATACGCAGTATTTT,CASSGGQSLSTDTQYF
-,TRBV7-3,TRBJ2-2,-,TGTGCCAGCAGCTTCACCGCTGGCCTCGGGGAGCTGTTTTTT,CASSFTAGLGELFF
TRBD1,TRBV7-6,TRBJ2-1,-,TGTGCCAGCAGCTCCTGGGACAGGGCTGTCAATGAGCAGTTCTTC,CASSSWDRAVNEQFF
TRBD2,TRBV9,TRBJ2-1,few,TGTGCCAGCAGCGTGGAAGCGGGGTACTACAATGAGCAGTTCTTC,CASSVEAGYYNEQFF
-,TRBV2,TRBJ1-6,-,TGTGCCAGCAGAAGGGGGGGGCTCGGTAATTCACCCCTCCACTTT,CASRRGGLGNSPLHF
-,TRBV6-4,TRBJ2-1,once,TGTGGCAGCAGTGACTCGACAAGCGCACCTTACAATGAGCAGTTCTTC,CGSSDSTSAPYNEQFF
-,TRBV28,TRBJ2-7,few,TGTGCCCTGAGTCTCCCTGGGCACGAGCAGTACTTC,CALSLPGHEQYF
TRBD1,TRBV10-3,TRBJ1-6,-,TGTGCCATCAGTGAGCGGGACAGGGAGACCCTCCACTTT,CAISERDRETLHF
-,TRBV7-8,TRBJ2-3,-,TGTGCCAGCAGCTTCCCCGGGACTCAACCAGCCCATAGCACAGATACGCAGTATTTT,CASSFPGTQPAHSTDTQYF
-,TRBV20-1,TRBJ2-3,few,TGCAGTGCTAGAGGCCTTTTTTGGCAGGGCTTTACAGATACGCAGTATTTT,CSARGLFWQGFTDTQYF
TRBD2,TRBV29-1,TRBJ2-3,once,TGCAGCGTAGCCGGGGGGGCCGGTACAGATACGCAGTATTTT,CSVAGGAGTDTQYF
-,TRBV27,TRBJ2-1,-,TGTGCCAGCAGTTCGACTAGGAGTGCTGATGAGCAGTTCTTC,CASSSTRSADEQFF
-,TRBV12-3/TRBV12-4,TRBJ2-5,few,TGTGCCAGCAGTCCCGGGACGCCAAAGGGGGAGACCCAGTACTTC,CASSPGTPKGETQYF
-,TRBV6-2/TRBV6-3,TRBJ2-3,-,TGTGCCAGCAGTAACCCCACAGATACGCAGTATTTT,CASSNPTDTQYF
TRBD2,TRBV5-1,TRBJ2-7,-,TGCGCCAGCAGCTTGCCTAGCGGCTCCTACGAGCAGTACTTC,CASSLPSGSYEQYF